This TCR beta chain was sequenced during a study of blood T cell repertoires in COVID-19. Study information: Both acute and convalescent COVID-19 samples were obtained from the United States, Italy and Spain. Sources were T cells, B-cell-depleted T cells, or PBMCs; the material itself was cDNA or gDNA.

As processed by the authors: Reference gene primers were amplified, and this amplification served to estimate nucleated cell counts. Repertoires were generated with immunoSEQ multiplex PCR, while TCRdb's copy carries only in-frame clones and drops some. From that table come the V and J calls and clone size; the DNA was used to work out D and trimming. This table holds 150,000 to 200,000 clones, more than 65% found once. This CDR3 is built from 13 residues. Germline V gene sequence: CDR1 SEHNR, CDR2 FQNEAQ (reference sequence). V was shortened by 3 bases and J by 6 bases, with 11 bases between the two germline ends.

This receptor was identified in a woman older than 75 with acute or convalescent COVID-19. Sequenced input: peripheral blood. The gene calls are TRBV7-9 and TRBJ1-2; a possible D gene is TRBD1 (5 bases). The CDR3 DNA is TGTGCCAGCAGCTTCGGGGGGACGGATGGCTACACCTTC. The encoded protein is CASSFGGTDGYTF.